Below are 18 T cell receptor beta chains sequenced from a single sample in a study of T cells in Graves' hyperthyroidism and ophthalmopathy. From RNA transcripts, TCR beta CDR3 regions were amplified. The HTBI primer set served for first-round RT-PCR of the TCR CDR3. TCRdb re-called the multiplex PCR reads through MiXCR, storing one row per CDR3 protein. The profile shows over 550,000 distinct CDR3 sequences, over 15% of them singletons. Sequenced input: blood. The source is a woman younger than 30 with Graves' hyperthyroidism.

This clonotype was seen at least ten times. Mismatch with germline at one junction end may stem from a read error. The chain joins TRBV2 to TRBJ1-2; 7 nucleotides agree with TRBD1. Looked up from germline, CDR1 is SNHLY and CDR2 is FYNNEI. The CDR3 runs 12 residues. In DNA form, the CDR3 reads TGTGCCGGCAGTGACAGGGATTATGGCTACACCTTC. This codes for CAGSDRDYGYTF. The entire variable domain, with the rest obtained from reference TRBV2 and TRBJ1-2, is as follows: EPEVTQTPSHQVTQMGQEVILRCVPISNHLYFYWYRQILGQKVEFLVSFYNNEISEKSEIFDDQFSVERPDGSNFTLKIRSTKLEDSAMYFCAGSDRDYGYTFGSGTRLTVV.

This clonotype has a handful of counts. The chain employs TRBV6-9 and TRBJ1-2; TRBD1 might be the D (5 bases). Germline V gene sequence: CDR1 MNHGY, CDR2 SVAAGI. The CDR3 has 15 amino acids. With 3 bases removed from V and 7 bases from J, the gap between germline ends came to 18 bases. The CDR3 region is CASSYETEGGGGYTF. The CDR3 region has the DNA TGTGCCAGCAGTTACGAGACGGAGGGTGGGGGTGGCTACACCTTC.

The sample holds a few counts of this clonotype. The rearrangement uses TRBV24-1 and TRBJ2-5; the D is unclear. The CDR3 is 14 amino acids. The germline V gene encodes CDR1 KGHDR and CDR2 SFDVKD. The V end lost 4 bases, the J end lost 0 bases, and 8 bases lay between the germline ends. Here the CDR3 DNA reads TGTGCCACCAGTGAGGACGGTTACCAAGAGACCCAGTACTTC. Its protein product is CATSEDGYQETQYF.

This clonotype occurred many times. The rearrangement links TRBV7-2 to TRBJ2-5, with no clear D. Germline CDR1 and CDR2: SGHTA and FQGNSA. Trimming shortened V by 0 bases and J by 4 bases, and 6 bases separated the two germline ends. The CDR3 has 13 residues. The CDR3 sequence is CASSLAPGETQYF. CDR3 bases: TGTGCCAGCAGCTTAGCGCCGGGAGAGACCCAGTACTTC.

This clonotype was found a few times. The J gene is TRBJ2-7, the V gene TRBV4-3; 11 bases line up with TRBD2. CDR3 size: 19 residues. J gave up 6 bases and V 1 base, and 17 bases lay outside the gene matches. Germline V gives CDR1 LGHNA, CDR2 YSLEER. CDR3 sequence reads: CASSQVLGGRLAGGREQYF. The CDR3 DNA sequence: TGCGCCAGCAGCCAAGTACTAGGCGGACGATTAGCGGGGGGGCGCGAGCAGTACTTC.

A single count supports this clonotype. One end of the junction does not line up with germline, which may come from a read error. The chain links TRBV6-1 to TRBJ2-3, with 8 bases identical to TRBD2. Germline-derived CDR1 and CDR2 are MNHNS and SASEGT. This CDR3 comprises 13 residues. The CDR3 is CAGRGLAPDTQYF. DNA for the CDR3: TGTGCCGGCAGAGGACTAGCTCCAGATACGCAGTATTTT.

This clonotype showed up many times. Here the CDR3 DNA reads TGTGCCAGCAACTCCCCAAGGGACACCCGCCGAGAGACCCAGTACTTC. Protein: CASNSPRDTRRETQYF. This sequence joins TRBV5-5 and TRBJ2-5; D perhaps matches TRBD1 (6 bases). Germline CDR1 and CDR2: SGHKS and YYEKEE (reference sequence). V was trimmed by 6 bases and J by 4 bases, leaving 22 bases between them. This CDR3 has 16 residues.

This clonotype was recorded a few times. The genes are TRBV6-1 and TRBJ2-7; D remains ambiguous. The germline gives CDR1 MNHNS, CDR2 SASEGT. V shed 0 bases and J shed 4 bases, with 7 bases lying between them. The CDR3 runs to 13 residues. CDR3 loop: CASSEAPEYEQYF. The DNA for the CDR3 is TGTGCCAGCAGTGAAGCGCCAGAATACGAGCAGTACTTC.

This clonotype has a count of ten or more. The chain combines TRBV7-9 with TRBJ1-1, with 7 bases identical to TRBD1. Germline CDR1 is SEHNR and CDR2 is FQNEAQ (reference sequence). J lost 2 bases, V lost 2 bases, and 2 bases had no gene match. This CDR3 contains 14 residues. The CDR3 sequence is CASSLWTGNTEAFF. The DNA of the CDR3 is TGTGCCAGCAGCTTATGGACAGGTAACACTGAAGCTTTCTTT. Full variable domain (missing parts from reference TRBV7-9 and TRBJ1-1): DTGVSQNPRHKITKRGQNVTFRCDPISEHNRLYWYRQTLGQGPEFLTYFQNEAQLEKSRLLSDRFSAERPKGSFSTLEIQRTEQGDSAMYLCASSLWTGNTEAFFGQGTRLTVV.

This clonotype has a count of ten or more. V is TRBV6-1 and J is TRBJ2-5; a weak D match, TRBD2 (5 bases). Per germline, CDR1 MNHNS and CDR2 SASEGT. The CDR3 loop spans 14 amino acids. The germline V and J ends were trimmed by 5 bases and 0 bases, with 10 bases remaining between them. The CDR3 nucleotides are TGTGCCAGCAGTCCCGCGGGCAACCAAGAGACCCAGTACTTC. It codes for CASSPAGNQETQYF.

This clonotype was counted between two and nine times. For the CDR3, the DNA is TGTGCCAGCAGCTTAGGGGTGGACCGCGAGCAGTACTTC. This sequence encodes CASSLGVDREQYF. This chain links TRBV7-2 with TRBJ2-7; D is unclear. Germline-derived CDR1 and CDR2 are SGHTA and FQGNSA. The CDR3 is 13 amino acids. Trimming removed 1 base from V and 6 bases from J, with 10 bases in between.

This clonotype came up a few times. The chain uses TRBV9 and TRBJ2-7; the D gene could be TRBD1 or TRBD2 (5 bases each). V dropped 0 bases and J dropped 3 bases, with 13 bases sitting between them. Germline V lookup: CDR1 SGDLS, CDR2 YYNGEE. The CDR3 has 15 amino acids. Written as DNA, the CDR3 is TGTGCCAGCAGCGTAGGAGGGGCCGCCAACTACGAGCAGTACTTC. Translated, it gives CASSVGGAANYEQYF.

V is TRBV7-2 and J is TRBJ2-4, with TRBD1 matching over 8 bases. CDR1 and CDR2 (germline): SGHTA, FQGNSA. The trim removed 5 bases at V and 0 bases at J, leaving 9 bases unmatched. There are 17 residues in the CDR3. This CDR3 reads CASSLDRALGAKNIQYF. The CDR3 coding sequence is TGTGCCAGCAGCCTGGACAGGGCTCTGGGAGCCAAAAACATTCAGTACTTC.

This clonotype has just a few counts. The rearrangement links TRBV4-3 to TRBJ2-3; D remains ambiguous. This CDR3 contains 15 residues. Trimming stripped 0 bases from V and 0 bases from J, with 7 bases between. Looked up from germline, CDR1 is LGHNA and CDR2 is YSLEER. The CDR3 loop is CASSQDRRSTDTQYF. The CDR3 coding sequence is TGCGCCAGCAGCCAAGATCGGCGGAGCACAGATACGCAGTATTTT.

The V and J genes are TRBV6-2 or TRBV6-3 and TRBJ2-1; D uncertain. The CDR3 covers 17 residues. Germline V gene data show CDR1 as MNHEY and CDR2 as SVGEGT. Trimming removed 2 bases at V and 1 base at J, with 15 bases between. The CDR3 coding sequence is TGTGCCAGCAGTTACCCTGGTTGGGCGGATTCCTACAATGAGCAGTTCTTC. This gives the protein CASSYPGWADSYNEQFF.

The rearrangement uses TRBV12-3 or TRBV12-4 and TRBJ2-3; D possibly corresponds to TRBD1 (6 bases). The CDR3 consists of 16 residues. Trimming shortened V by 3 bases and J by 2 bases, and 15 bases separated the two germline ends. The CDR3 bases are TGTGCCAGCAGTTTCGGCAGGGGCCCACACACAGATACGCAGTATTTT. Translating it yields CASSFGRGPHTDTQYF.

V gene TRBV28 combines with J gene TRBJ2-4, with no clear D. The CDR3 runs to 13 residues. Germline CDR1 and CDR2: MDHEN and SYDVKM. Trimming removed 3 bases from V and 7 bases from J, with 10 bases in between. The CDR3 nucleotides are TGTGCCAGCAGTTTCCGGCTGGGGAACATTCAGTACTTC. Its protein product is CASSFRLGNIQYF.

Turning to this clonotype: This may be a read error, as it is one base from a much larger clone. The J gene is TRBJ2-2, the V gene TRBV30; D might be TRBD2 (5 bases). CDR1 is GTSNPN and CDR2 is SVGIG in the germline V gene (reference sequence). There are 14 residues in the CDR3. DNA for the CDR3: TGTGCCTGGAGTGTTGGCGCGAACACCGGGGAGCTGCTTTTT. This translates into CAWSVGANTGELLF. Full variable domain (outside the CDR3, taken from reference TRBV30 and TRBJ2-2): SQTIHQWPATLVQPVGSPLSLECTVEGTSNPNLYWYRQAAGRGLQLLFYSVGIGQISSEVPQNLSASRPQDRQFILSSKKLLLSDSGFYLCAWSVGANTGELLFGEGSRLTVL.